Sequencing of this TCR beta chain was carried out in a study of T cell repertoires in cytomegalovirus infection. TCRdb analysed the reads with MiXCR anew, one entry per CDR3 protein. The sample contains roughly 500,000 distinct CDR3 sequences, 30% to 40% of which appear only once. Trimming removed 2 bases at V and 7 bases at J, with 15 bases between. The CDR3 runs to 15 residues. The germline V gene has CDR1 SGHTA and CDR2 FQGNSA. This clonotype turned up a few times. Its antigen is unidentified. The chain recombines TRBV7-2 with TRBJ2-1; TRBD2 is a possible D gene (6 bases). This clonotype originated in a human donor in good health (CMV status not recorded). Some clones in this sample may be carry-over from other donors' samples. Sequencing used cultured PBMCs, obtained from culture after CMV antigen stimulation. This chain's CDR3 is CASSLWRALGNEQFF. The CDR3 coding sequence is TGTGCCAGCAGCTTATGGAGGGCTCTTGGGAATGAGCAGTTCTTC.